This TCR beta chain was profiled in a study of blood T cell repertoires in COVID-19. Study at large: PBMCs, B-cell-depleted T cells, or T cells were the source of the cDNA or gDNA that made up the material.

Profiled with immunoSEQ multiplex PCR; TCRdb holds only in-frame clones, not every one. The repertoire holds about 140,000 clones, with 80% to 90% as singletons. This clonotype was sampled from a man aged 60-69 years with active or convalescent COVID-19. The sample taken for sequencing was peripheral blood.

CDR3 loop: CASSPTGFNEQFF. CDR3 nucleotides: TGTGCCAGCAGTCCCACAGGGTTCAATGAGCAGTTCTTC. The gene calls are TRBV7-3 and TRBJ2-1; possible D gene TRBD1, 6 bases. This CDR3 contains 13 residues. V shed 6 bases and J shed 6 bases, with 12 bases lying between them. Germline V gene sequence: CDR1 SGHTA, CDR2 FQGTGA.